The T cell receptor (beta chain) under discussion was sequenced for a study of metastatic and nonmetastatic thyroid tumors. No patient had received any treatment before thyroid surgery. Through MiXCR, TCRdb re-clonotyped the PCR reads. This sample has under 20,000 clones, with 21% found just once. This clone showed up many times. The CDR3 totals 15 residues. After removal of 5 bases from V and 0 bases from J, the junction contained 8 bases not matched to a gene. CDR1 is SGHNT, CDR2 YYREEE, per germline (reference sequence). The genes are TRBV5-4 and TRBJ2-7; TRBD1 matches at 7 bases. This receptor was obtained from a female donor with papillary thyroid cancer or a benign thyroid nodule (not recorded which). Some clones in this sample may be carry-over from other donors' samples. Sequencing input: tumor tissue. For the CDR3, the DNA is TGTGCCAGCAGGGATAAGACAGGGAACTCCTACGAGCAGTACTTC. Translating it yields CASRDKTGNSYEQYF.